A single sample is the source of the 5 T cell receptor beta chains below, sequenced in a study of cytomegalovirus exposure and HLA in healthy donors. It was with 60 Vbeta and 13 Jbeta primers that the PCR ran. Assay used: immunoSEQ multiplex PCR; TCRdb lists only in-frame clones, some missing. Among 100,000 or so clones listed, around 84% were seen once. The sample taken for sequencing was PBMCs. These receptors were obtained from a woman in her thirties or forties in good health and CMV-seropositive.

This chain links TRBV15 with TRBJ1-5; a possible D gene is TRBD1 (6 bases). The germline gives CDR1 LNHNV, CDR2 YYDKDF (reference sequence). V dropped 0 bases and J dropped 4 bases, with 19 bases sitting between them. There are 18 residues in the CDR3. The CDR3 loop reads CATSRDLADSGTNQPQHF. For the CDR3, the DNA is TGTGCCACCAGCAGAGATTTGGCTGATTCGGGGACAAATCAGCCCCAGCATTTT.

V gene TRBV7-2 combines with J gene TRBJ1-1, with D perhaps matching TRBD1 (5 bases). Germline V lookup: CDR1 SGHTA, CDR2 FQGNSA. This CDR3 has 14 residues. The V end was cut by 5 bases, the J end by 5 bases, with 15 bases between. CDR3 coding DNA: TGTGCCAGCAGCCATCGGGGGTTAGGAACTGAAGCTTTCTTT. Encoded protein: CASSHRGLGTEAFF.

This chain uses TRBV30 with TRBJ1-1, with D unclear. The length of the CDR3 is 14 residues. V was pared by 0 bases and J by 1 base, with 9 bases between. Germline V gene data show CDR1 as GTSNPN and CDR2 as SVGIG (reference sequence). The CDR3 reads CAWSVDPGNTEAFF. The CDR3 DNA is TGTGCCTGGAGTGTAGATCCGGGGAACACTGAAGCTTTCTTT.

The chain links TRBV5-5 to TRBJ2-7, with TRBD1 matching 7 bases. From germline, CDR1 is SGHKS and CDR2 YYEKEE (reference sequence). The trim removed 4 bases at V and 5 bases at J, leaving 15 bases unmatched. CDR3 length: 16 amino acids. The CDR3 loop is CASSRGGTVVLHEQYF. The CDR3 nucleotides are TGTGCCAGCAGCCGGGGTGGGACAGTAGTACTCCACGAGCAGTACTTC. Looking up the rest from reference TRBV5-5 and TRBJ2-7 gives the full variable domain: DAGVTQSPTHLIKTRGQQVTLRCSPISGHKSVSWYQQVLGQGPQFIFQYYEKEERGRGNFPDRFSARQFPNYSSELNVNALLLGDSALYLCASSRGGTVVLHEQYFGPGTRLTVT.

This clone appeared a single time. The CDR3 is CASSISGDYEQYF. Written as DNA, the CDR3 is TGTGCCAGCAGCATCTCGGGAGACTACGAGCAGTACTTC. The chain links TRBV7-2 to TRBJ2-7; weak D call: TRBD2 (6 bases). V lost 5 bases, J lost 3 bases, and 11 bases lay in between. The CDR3 covers 13 residues. Germline V gene sequence: CDR1 SGHTA, CDR2 FQGNSA.